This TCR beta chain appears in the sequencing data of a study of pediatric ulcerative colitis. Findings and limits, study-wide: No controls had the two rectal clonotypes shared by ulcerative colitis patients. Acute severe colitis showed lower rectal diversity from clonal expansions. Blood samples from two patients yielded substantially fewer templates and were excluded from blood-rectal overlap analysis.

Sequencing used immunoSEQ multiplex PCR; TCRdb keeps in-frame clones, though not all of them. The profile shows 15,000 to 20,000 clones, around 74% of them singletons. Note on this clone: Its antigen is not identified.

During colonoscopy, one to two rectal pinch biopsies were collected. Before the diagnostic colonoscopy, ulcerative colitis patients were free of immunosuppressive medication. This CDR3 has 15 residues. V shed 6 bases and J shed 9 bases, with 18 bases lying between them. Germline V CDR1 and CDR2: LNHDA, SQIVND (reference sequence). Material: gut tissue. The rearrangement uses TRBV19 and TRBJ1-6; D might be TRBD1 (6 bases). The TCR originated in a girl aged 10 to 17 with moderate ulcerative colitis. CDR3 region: CASRGLVTGGSPLHF. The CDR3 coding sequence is TGTGCCAGTAGGGGCCTCGTGACAGGCGGTTCACCCCTCCACTTT.